Below, 28 T cell receptor beta chains from the same sample are listed, as sequenced in a study of T cell clonotyping in hematopoietic cell transplantation. The data were produced by immunoSEQ multiplex PCR, yet TCRdb's version contains in-frame clones alone and is incomplete. Of more than 55,000 clones listed, 90% to 95% are singletons. The sample taken for sequencing was peripheral blood mononuclear cells. Receptors originate from a middle-aged man in good health. Some clones in this sample may be carry-over from other donors' samples.

V is TRBV7-9 and J is TRBJ2-3; 13 bases are a match to TRBD2. Germline loops: CDR1 SEHNR, CDR2 FQNEAQ (reference sequence). This CDR3 spans 16 amino acids. Germline trimming cut 5 bases from V and 6 bases from J; bases unmatched to any gene: 8. The CDR3 coding sequence is TGTGCCAGCAGCGGCGGACTAGCGGGAGTATCTGATACGCAGTATTTT. Translated, it gives CASSGGLAGVSDTQYF.

This chain uses TRBV28 with TRBJ1-5; no definite D call. CDR3 length: 11 residues. Trimming took 4 bases from V and 5 from J, leaving 3 bases between them. Germline-derived CDR1 and CDR2 are MDHEN and SYDVKM. The CDR3 coding sequence is TGTGCCAGCAGTTCCCATCAGCCCCAGCATTTT. The encoded protein is CASSSHQPQHF. The full variable domain, in which reference TRBV28 and TRBJ1-5 provide the parts outside the CDR3, is DVKVTQSSRYLVKRTGEKVFLECVQDMDHENMFWYRQDPGLGLRLIYFSYDVKMKEKGDIPEGYSVSREKKERFSLILESASTNQTSMYLCASSSHQPQHFGDGTRLSIL.

This chain links TRBV6-1 with TRBJ2-7; the D call may be TRBD1 or TRBD2 (5 bases each). V dropped 8 bases and J dropped 1 base, with 15 bases sitting between them. The germline V gene has CDR1 MNHNS and CDR2 SASEGT. The CDR3 is 14 residues long. DNA for the CDR3: TGTGCCAGCCGTGCTTGGGACGGATCCTACGAGCAGTACTTC. Translated: CASRAWDGSYEQYF.

The rearrangement uses TRBV9 and TRBJ1-1; TRBD1 agrees at 7 bases. The V gene's germline CDR1 is SGDLS and CDR2 YYNGEE. Trimming cost V 0 bases and J 3 bases; bases outside gene matches: 8. The CDR3 totals 16 residues. The CDR3 reads CASSVGRLQGDTEAFF. Written as DNA, the CDR3 is TGTGCCAGCAGCGTAGGAAGACTGCAGGGGGACACTGAAGCTTTCTTT.

The chain joins TRBV19 to TRBJ1-6; 9 bases line up with TRBD1. V trimming: 5 bases; J trimming: 7 bases; junction bases outside the gene matches: 6. The CDR3 spans 15 residues. The germline V gene encodes CDR1 LNHDA and CDR2 SQIVND (reference sequence). The CDR3 region has the DNA TGTGCCAGTAGTTACGACGGGACAGGGAATTCACCCCTCCACTTT. It specifies CASSYDGTGNSPLHF.

This clone was detected once. The chain is built from TRBV19 and TRBJ1-1, with 8 bases lining up with TRBD1. The CDR3 covers 13 residues. CDR1 and CDR2 from the germline V gene are LNHDA and SQIVND (reference sequence). The junction had 10 bases not matched to a gene; V was cut back by 11 bases and J by 5 bases. The CDR3 here is CACKPTGGTEAFF. CDR3 DNA sequence: TGTGCCTGCAAACCTACAGGGGGAACTGAAGCTTTCTTT.

This chain connects TRBV5-1 to TRBJ1-6, with 7 bases identical to TRBD1. The CDR3 covers 16 residues. The V gene's germline CDR1 is SGHRS and CDR2 YFSETQ. The V segment lost 5 bases and the J segment 10 bases; nucleotides outside the gene matches: 15. CDR3 region: CASSKNSGTEGSPLHF. The CDR3 region has the DNA TGCGCCAGCAGTAAAAATTCCGGGACAGAAGGCTCACCCCTCCACTTT.

V and J are TRBV11-1 and TRBJ2-7, with D possibly being TRBD1 (6 bases). CDR1 is SGHAT and CDR2 is FQDESV in the germline V gene (reference sequence). V was pared by 5 bases and J by 4 bases, with 9 bases between. The length of the CDR3 is 12 residues. CDR3 protein: CASSRGQYEQYF. The CDR3 region has the DNA TGTGCCAGCAGCCGCGGACAGTACGAGCAGTACTTC.

The V call is TRBV28, the J call TRBJ1-2, with 7 bases that match TRBD1. The CDR3 runs 12 residues. Germline CDR1 and CDR2: MDHEN and SYDVKM. V dropped 2 bases and J dropped 9; count of bases not matched to a gene: 3. Written as DNA, the CDR3 is TGTGCCAGCAGTTTAACACAGGGGAGCTACACCTTC. Encoded protein: CASSLTQGSYTF.

This clone was recorded once. J is TRBJ2-3 and V is TRBV7-2; TRBD2 aligns across 16 bases. The CDR3 totals 18 residues. The germline V gene encodes CDR1 SGHTA and CDR2 FQGNSA. The trim removed 1 base at V and 3 bases at J, leaving 4 bases unmatched. The CDR3 loop is CASSLEGLAGGRTDTQYF. In DNA, the CDR3 is TGTGCCAGCAGCTTAGAGGGACTAGCGGGGGGGCGTACAGATACGCAGTATTTT.

The chain uses TRBV27 and TRBJ2-7; perhaps D is TRBD1 or TRBD2 (5 bases each). Per the germline V gene, CDR1 is MNHEY and CDR2 is SMNVEV (reference sequence). Trimming shortened V by 5 bases and J by 2 bases, and 19 bases separated the two germline ends. The CDR3 spans 16 residues. The CDR3 region is CASSPTGRTTTYEQYF. CDR3 nucleotides: TGTGCCAGCAGTCCTACGGGACGGACGACGACCTACGAGCAGTACTTC.

The CDR3 coding sequence is TGTGCCAGCAGCCCCCTGACAGGGGATGCGGCCGGGGAGCTGTTTTTT. This codes for CASSPLTGDAAGELFF. V usage is TRBV7-7 and J usage is TRBJ2-2; 8 bases agree with TRBD1. After removal of 5 bases from V and 6 bases from J, the junction contained 11 bases not matched to a gene. This CDR3 has 16 amino acids. Germline CDR1 is SSHAT and CDR2 is FNYEAQ (reference sequence).

The chain employs TRBV4-1 and TRBJ1-2, with D perhaps matching TRBD1 (6 bases). Germline loops: CDR1 MGHRA, CDR2 YSYEKL. The CDR3 length is 15 residues. The V end was cut by 1 base, the J end by 0 bases, with 9 bases between. CDR3 coding DNA: TGCGCCAGCAGCCAAGGGACAGACTCTAACTATGGCTACACCTTC. Translating gives CASSQGTDSNYGYTF.

The chain links TRBV28 to TRBJ1-2; D ambiguous. Germline V gene sequence: CDR1 MDHEN, CDR2 SYDVKM. This CDR3 is built from 12 residues. Between the trimmed V and J ends, which lost 7 bases and 8 bases, there was a span of 14 bases. As DNA, the CDR3 is TGTGCCAGCATATCCGGGAGTGTAGGCTACACCTTC. It translates to CASISGSVGYTF.

CDR3 bases: TGTGCCAGCAGCTTCTTGGAGGGGAGTAAAGCTTTCTTT. This sequence encodes CASSFLEGSKAFF. The chain has TRBV5-5 and TRBJ1-1; TRBD1 is a possible D gene (5 bases). Trimming stripped 2 bases from V and 9 bases from J, with 14 bases between. CDR1 is SGHKS and CDR2 is YYEKEE in the germline V gene (reference sequence). The CDR3 spans 13 residues.

The V call is TRBV27, the J call TRBJ1-6, with unresolved D. Per the germline V gene, CDR1 is MNHEY and CDR2 is SMNVEV (reference sequence). The V gene lost 3 bases and the J gene lost 0 bases, with 9 bases spanning the gap. The CDR3 totals 16 residues. DNA of the CDR3: TGTGCCAGCAGTTTCACCCTAAGCTCCTATAATTCACCCCTCCACTTT. Its protein is CASSFTLSSYNSPLHF.

This chain uses TRBV7-9 with TRBJ1-3; no clear D. V lost 1 base to trimming and J lost 5 bases, with 6 bases between them. Germline values: CDR1 SEHNR, CDR2 FQNEAQ (reference sequence). CDR3 length equals 13 residues. The CDR3 nucleotides are TGTGCCAGCAGCTTAGGGGTTAGAAACACCATATATTTT. This translates into CASSLGVRNTIYF.

The J gene is TRBJ1-5, the V gene TRBV27; unclear D gene. CDR3 length: 17 amino acids. Germline CDR1 MNHEY, CDR2 SMNVEV (reference sequence). With 3 bases removed from V and 0 bases from J, the gap between germline ends came to 15 bases. The CDR3 spells CASSFSSEVSSNQPQHF. The CDR3 coding sequence is TGTGCCAGCAGTTTCTCATCCGAGGTCAGTAGCAATCAGCCCCAGCATTTT.

The J gene is TRBJ1-1, the V gene TRBV6-1; 7 bases map to TRBD1. J lost 7 bases, V lost 6 bases, and 8 bases had no gene match. Germline assignment: CDR1 MNHNS and CDR2 SASEGT. The CDR3 is 13 amino acids. The CDR3 spells CASSPPGTDEAFF. In DNA form, the CDR3 reads TGTGCCAGCAGCCCTCCCGGGACAGATGAAGCTTTCTTT.

J is TRBJ2-1 and V is TRBV29-1; D perhaps matches TRBD2 (5 bases). This CDR3 has 15 amino acids. Germline CDR1 reads SQVTM; CDR2 reads ANQGSEA. Trimming removed 6 bases at V and 3 bases at J, with 18 bases between. Written as DNA, the CDR3 is TGCAGCGTCCTCGGGCTAGCTACCTACTACAATGAGCAGTTCTTC. It specifies CSVLGLATYYNEQFF.

This sequence joins TRBV14 and TRBJ2-3; D is unresolved. The CDR3 contains 13 residues. Looked up from germline, CDR1 is SGHDN and CDR2 is FVKESK. The V end was cut by 1 base, the J end by 4 bases, with 6 bases between. Here the CDR3 DNA reads TGTGCCAGCAGCCAAGCACCGCCAGATACGCAGTATTTT. It encodes CASSQAPPDTQYF. The full variable domain, with the rest looked up from reference TRBV14 and TRBJ2-3, is EAGVTQFPSHSVIEKGQTVTLRCDPISGHDNLYWYRRVMGKEIKFLLHFVKESKQDESGMPNNRFLAERTGGTYSTLKVQPAELEDSGVYFCASSQAPPDTQYFGPGTRLTVL.

This rearrangement joins TRBV6-5 to TRBJ2-2, with 12 bases that match TRBD1. Germline CDR1 and CDR2: MNHEY and SVGAGI. V trimming: 2 bases; J trimming: 5 bases; junction bases outside the gene matches: 3. The CDR3 is 16 amino acids. This CDR3 is CASSYRDRGRTGELFF. The CDR3 region has the DNA TGTGCCAGCAGTTACCGGGACAGGGGGCGAACCGGGGAGCTGTTTTTT.

This sequence joins TRBV19 and TRBJ1-3; TRBD1 agrees at 7 bases. J lost 4 bases, V lost 6 bases, and 9 bases had no gene match. The germline V gene has CDR1 LNHDA and CDR2 SQIVND (reference sequence). CDR3 length: 15 residues. CDR3 DNA: TGTGCCAGTAGGACTCTCCGGGACAGCGGAAACACCATATATTTT. Translated, it gives CASRTLRDSGNTIYF.

CDR3 loop: CASSRDGLYEQYF. The CDR3 coding sequence is TGTGCCAGCAGCCGGGACGGGCTCTACGAGCAGTACTTC. The chain employs TRBV5-8 and TRBJ2-7, with D tentatively TRBD1 or TRBD2 (5 bases each). From germline, CDR1 is SGHTS and CDR2 YDEGEE. This CDR3 is 13 amino acids long. V dropped 4 bases and J dropped 3 bases, with 11 bases sitting between them. Complete variable domain (other parts from reference TRBV5-8 and TRBJ2-7): EAGVTQSPTHLIKTRGQQATLRCSPISGHTSVYWYQQALGLGLQFLLWYDEGEERNRGNFPPRFSGRQFPNYSSELNVNALELEDSALYLCASSRDGLYEQYFGPGTRLTVT.

The J gene is TRBJ2-7, the V gene TRBV6-1; TRBD1 is a possible D gene (6 bases). The CDR3 has 14 residues. Trimming left V 9 bases short and J 3 bases short, with 18 bases between. From germline, CDR1 is MNHNS and CDR2 SASEGT. The CDR3 protein is CASHAGTTDYEQYF. The DNA for the CDR3 is TGTGCCAGTCACGCCGGGACAACGGACTACGAGCAGTACTTC.

V and J are TRBV4-2 and TRBJ2-3; TRBD2 matches at 7 bases. Per germline, CDR1 LGHNA and CDR2 YNFKEQ. With 4 bases clipped from V and 1 base from J, the junction kept 5 bases outside the gene matches. The CDR3 consists of 15 residues. In DNA form, the CDR3 reads TGTGCCAGCAGCCGCCTCCTAGCGGGCACAGATACGCAGTATTTT. Translated, it gives CASSRLLAGTDTQYF.

This chain joins TRBV19 and TRBJ2-2; 13 nucleotides line up with TRBD2. The CDR3 extends over 14 amino acids. Unmatched junction bases numbered 5, after V lost 9 bases and J lost 7 bases. Germline values: CDR1 LNHDA, CDR2 SQIVND (reference sequence). The CDR3 DNA sequence: TGTGCCAGCCAACTAGCGGGGGGGAACGGGGAGCTGTTTTTT. Its translation: CASQLAGGNGELFF.

The chain couples TRBV2 to TRBJ2-7, with 7 bases fitting TRBD1. Germline lookup yields CDR1 SNHLY and CDR2 FYNNEI. The V and J ends lost 4 bases and 3 bases, in that order; junction bases with no gene match: 3. This CDR3 spans 13 amino acids. The CDR3 DNA follows: TGTGCCAGCAGTGTAACAGGGGACTACGAGCAGTACTTC. Its protein product is CASSVTGDYEQYF.